Below are 6 T cell receptor beta chains sequenced from a single sample in a study of regulatory dendritic cells for organ transplantation. Using immunoSEQ multiplex PCR, the repertoire was profiled, and TCRdb retains in-frame clones only, with some absent. The data show over 9,000 clones, roughly 91% seen once. These receptors have no known antigen. Sorted T cells were CFSE-labeled and cultured 5 days with allogeneic regulatory or mature dendritic cells at 1:10. Sequencing was carried out using naive CD8+ T cells from blood cultured with dendritic cells. Noted subset: CD45RA+ naive T cells. These receptors were taken from a human donor in good health.

The chain employs TRBV7-8 and TRBJ2-7, with 15 bases lining up with TRBD2. This CDR3 contains 16 residues. V dropped 5 bases and J dropped 2; count of bases not matched to a gene: 4. The germline V gene has CDR1 SGHVS and CDR2 FQNEAQ. Here the CDR3 DNA reads TGTGCCAGCAGCCCCGGACTAGCGGGGGGGCCCTACGAGCAGTACTTC. Amino acid sequence: CASSPGLAGGPYEQYF.

The chain links TRBV21-1 to TRBJ2-1; no check of the table's D call, TRBD2, against the DNA was made. TRBV21-1 is designated a pseudogene. This CDR3 region has 19 residues. CDR3 in amino acids: CASSKEWSSSGREGNEQFF. CDR3 in DNA: TGTGCCAGCAGCAAAGAATGGTCCTCTAGCGGGAGAGAGGGCAATGAGCAGTTCTTC.

This chain connects TRBV27 to TRBJ2-7; 9 nucleotides match TRBD1. CDR3 size: 15 residues. Germline V gene data show CDR1 as MNHEY and CDR2 as SMNVEV (reference sequence). The J segment lost 5 bases and the V segment lost 6 bases, leaving 11 bases of the junction unmatched. CDR3 region: CASRLDPGQGNEQYF. CDR3 coding DNA: TGTGCCAGCAGGTTAGACCCGGGACAGGGTAACGAGCAGTACTTC.

The rearrangement joins TRBV4-3 to TRBJ1-2; the D is unclear. Germline V lookup: CDR1 LGHNA, CDR2 YSLEER. Trimming stripped 1 base from V and 3 bases from J, with 12 bases between. The CDR3 has 15 amino acids. The CDR3 nucleotides are TGCGCCAGCAGCCAAGTTTTGGCAGACCACTATGGCTACACCTTC. Its protein is CASSQVLADHYGYTF.

The V gene is TRBV7-9, the J gene TRBJ2-2; 8 bases map to TRBD2. Germline V gene sequence: CDR1 SEHNR, CDR2 FQNEAQ (reference sequence). V shed 5 bases, J shed 4 bases, and the junction held 6 bases outside the gene matches. The CDR3 has 15 amino acids. CDR3 loop: CASSGSGAVTGELFF. The CDR3 DNA is TGTGCCAGCAGCGGTAGCGGGGCGGTCACCGGGGAGCTGTTTTTT.

V gene TRBV28 combines with J gene TRBJ2-7; perhaps D is TRBD1 or TRBD2 (6 bases each). CDR1 and CDR2 from the germline V gene are MDHEN and SYDVKM. V was clipped by 7 bases and J by 4 bases, with 17 bases between them. The CDR3 sequence is 14 residues long. This CDR3 reads CASTLGGSWYEQYF. The DNA of the CDR3 is TGTGCCAGCACCCTAGGGGGGAGCTGGTACGAGCAGTACTTC.